This TCR beta chain was sequenced for a study of blood T cell repertoires in COVID-19 (dated by TCRdb to the early 2020s). Study-wide context: Samples from collaborators originated in the United States, Italy and Spain and spanned both the acute and convalescent phases of COVID-19. The prospective study material was composed of cDNA or gDNA derived from T cells, B-cell-depleted T cells, or PBMCs. Deeply sampled blood TCRbeta repertoires from subjects exposed to, actively infected with, or recovered from COVID-19 were included in the dataset. The repertoires were released in a freely available public database meant as a resource for research on the immune response to SARS-CoV-2. The samples were drawn from the first 160 participants of the ongoing ImmuneRACE study and from 1,254 subjects provided by 6 global collaborators. A de-identified subject ID, COVID-19 status, age in years and sex were almost always included in the sample metadata. Where HLA class I and class II types were available, the types were taken from metadata supplied by the sample provider, not from assay-based typing.

In regard to this clone: This clone's antigen is unknown. No qualities accompany the bases; no much larger clone lies one base away.

Collaborating institutions collected whole blood in K2EDTA tubes following their own protocols. For TCRbeta analysis, collaborators shipped samples in one of three forms: frozen whole blood, isolated PBMCs, or DNA extracted from either of those sample types. The CDR3 has 14 amino acids, counting the end cysteine and phenylalanine. The CDR3 DNA has 42 bases and is translated from base 1. CDR1 and CDR2 were assigned from the germline V gene (reference sequence) as GTSNPN and SVGIG. V trim: 4 bases; J trim: 2 bases; unmatched bases: 4. TCRbeta CDR3 regions were amplified from genomic DNA by means of the immunoSEQ Assay, a bias-controlled multiplex PCR. The original methods were these. The number of nucleated cells in each sample was estimated by amplification of reference gene primers within the assay. Sequence reads were collapsed and filtered to measure the absolute abundance of every unique TCRbeta CDR3 rearrangement. For each sample, productive Simpson clonality was calculated as the square root of Simpson's diversity index over productive rearrangements. As stored in TCRdb, this immuneACCESS dataset retains in-frame rearrangements with V and J assigned. A fraction of the clones does not appear; measured against another copy, unresolved V genes explain less than half of the discrepancy, and the remainder lacks a known reason. V, J and clone size reflect that table, while D and trimming were determined from the DNA. The sample profile shows around 200,000 clones; around 90% of them were found once. 0.62% of the sample lies in the top ten.

The full study reports these points: Clinical and demographic metadata were provided uncurated, with the amount varying by source and participant.

The TCR was taken from a man aged 45-65 years with acute or convalescent COVID-19. The sequenced sample was peripheral blood. The sequence links TRBV30 to TRBJ2-3; a stretch of 9 junction bases matches TRBD1. The sequenced DNA is TGTGCCTGGAACCGGGACAGGGTCACAGATACGCAGTATTTT. This yields the protein CAWNRDRVTDTQYF.